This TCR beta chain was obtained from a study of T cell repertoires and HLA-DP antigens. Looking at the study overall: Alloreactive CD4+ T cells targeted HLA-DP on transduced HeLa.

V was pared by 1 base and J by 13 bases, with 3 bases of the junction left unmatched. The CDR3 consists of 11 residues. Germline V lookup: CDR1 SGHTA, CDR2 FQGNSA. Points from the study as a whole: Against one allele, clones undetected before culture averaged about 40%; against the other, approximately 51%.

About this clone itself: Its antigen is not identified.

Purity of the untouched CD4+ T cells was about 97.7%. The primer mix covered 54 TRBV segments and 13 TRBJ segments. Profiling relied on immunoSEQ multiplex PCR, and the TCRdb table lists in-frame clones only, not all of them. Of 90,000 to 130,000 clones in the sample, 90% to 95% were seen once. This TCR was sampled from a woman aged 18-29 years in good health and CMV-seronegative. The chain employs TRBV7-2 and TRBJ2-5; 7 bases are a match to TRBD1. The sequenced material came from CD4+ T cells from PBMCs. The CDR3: CASSLGGQRYF. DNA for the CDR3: TGTGCCAGCAGCTTAGGGGGACAGAGGTACTTC.